This TCR beta chain was observed in a study of beta chain features in type 1 diabetes. Findings and caveats of the study: Significant though moderate, a shortening of TCRB CDR3s appeared in all four CD4+ subsets of Type 1 diabetes patients.

The CDR3 totals 13 residues. CDR1 and CDR2 from the germline V gene are WSHSY and SAAADI. V dropped 6 bases and J dropped 2 bases, with 10 bases sitting between them. The sequenced template was cDNA made from the entire isolated RNA. Clones were sequenced by immunoSEQ multiplex PCR, and TCRdb holds only the in-frame ones, with some missing. In the table there are some 370,000 clones, 9.5% to 10% of which are singletons. This clone was observed a handful of times. No antigen is known for it. The rearrangement uses TRBV10-2 and TRBJ1-2, with a possible D match to TRBD1 (5 bases). This receptor was identified in a man aged 30 to 45 with type 1 diabetes. The material sequenced was central memory CD4+ T cells from blood. CDR3 region: CASSRGRNYGYTF. CDR3 coding DNA: TGCGCCAGCAGCCGGGGACGGAACTATGGCTACACCTTC.